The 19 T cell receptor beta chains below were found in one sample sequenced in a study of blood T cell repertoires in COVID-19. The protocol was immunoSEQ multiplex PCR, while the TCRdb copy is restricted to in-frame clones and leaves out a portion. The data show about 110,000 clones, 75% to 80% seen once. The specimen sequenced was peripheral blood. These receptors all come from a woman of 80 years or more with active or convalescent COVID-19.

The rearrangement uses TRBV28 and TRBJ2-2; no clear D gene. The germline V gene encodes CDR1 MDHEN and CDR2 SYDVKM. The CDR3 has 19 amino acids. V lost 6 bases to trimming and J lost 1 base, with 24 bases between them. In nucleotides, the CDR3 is TGTGCCAGCAGACTACCGAGAGCTTTGATAGCTTTGAACACCGGGGAGCTGTTTTTT. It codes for CASRLPRALIALNTGELFF. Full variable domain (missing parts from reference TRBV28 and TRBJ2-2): DVKVTQSSRYLVKRTGEKVFLECVQDMDHENMFWYRQDPGLGLRLIYFSYDVKMKEKGDIPEGYSVSREKKERFSLILESASTNQTSMYLCASRLPRALIALNTGELFFGEGSRLTVL.

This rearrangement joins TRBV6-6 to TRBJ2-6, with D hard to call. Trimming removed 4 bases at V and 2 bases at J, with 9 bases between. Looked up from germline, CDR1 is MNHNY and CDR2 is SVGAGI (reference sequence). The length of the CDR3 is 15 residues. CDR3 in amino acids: CASSSLGAGANVLTF. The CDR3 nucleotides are TGTGCCAGCAGTTCGCTAGGTGCTGGGGCCAACGTCCTGACTTTC.

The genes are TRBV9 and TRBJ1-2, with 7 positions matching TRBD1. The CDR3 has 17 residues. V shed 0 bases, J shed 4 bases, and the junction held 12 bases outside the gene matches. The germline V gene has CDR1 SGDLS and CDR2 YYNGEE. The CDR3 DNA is TGTGCCAGCAGCGTAGCTCCACAACAGGGGATTCTCTATGGCTACACCTTC. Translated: CASSVAPQQGILYGYTF.

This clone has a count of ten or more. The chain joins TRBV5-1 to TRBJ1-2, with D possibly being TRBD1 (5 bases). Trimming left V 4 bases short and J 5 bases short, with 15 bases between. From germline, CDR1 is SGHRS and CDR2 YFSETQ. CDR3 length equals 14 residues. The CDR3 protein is CASSPGAGTYGYTF. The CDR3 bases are TGCGCCAGCAGCCCGGGAGCGGGGACGTATGGCTACACCTTC. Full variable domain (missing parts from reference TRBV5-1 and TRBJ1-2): KAGVTQTPRYLIKTRGQQVTLSCSPISGHRSVSWYQQTPGQGLQFLFEYFSETQRNKGNFPGRFSGRQFSNSRSEMNVSTLELGDSALYLCASSPGAGTYGYTFGSGTRLTVV.

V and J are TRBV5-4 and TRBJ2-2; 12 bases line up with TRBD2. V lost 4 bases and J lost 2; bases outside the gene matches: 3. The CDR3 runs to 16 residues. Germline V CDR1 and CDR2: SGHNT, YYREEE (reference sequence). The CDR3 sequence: CASSPGLAGNTGELFF. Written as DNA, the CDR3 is TGTGCCAGCAGCCCTGGACTAGCGGGAAACACCGGGGAGCTGTTTTTT.

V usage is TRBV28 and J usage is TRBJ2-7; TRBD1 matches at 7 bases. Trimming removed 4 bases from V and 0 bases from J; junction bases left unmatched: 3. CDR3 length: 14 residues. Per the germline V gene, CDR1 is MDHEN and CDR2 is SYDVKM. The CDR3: CASSSGQSSYEQYF. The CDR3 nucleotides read TGTGCCAGCAGTTCGGGACAGAGCTCCTACGAGCAGTACTTC.

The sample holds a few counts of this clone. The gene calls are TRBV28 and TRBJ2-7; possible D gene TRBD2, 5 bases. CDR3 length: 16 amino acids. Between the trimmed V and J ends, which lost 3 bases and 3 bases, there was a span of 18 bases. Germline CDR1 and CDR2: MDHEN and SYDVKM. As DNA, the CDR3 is TGTGCCAGCAGTTTTAGGGCGTCTAGCAGTTACTACGAGCAGTACTTC. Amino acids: CASSFRASSSYYEQYF.

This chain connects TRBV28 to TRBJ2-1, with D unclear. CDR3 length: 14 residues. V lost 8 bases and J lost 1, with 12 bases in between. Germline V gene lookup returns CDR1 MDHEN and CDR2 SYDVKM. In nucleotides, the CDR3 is TGTGCCAGCGGGTCACGGCGGTCCTACAATGAGCAGTTCTTC. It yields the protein CASGSRRSYNEQFF.

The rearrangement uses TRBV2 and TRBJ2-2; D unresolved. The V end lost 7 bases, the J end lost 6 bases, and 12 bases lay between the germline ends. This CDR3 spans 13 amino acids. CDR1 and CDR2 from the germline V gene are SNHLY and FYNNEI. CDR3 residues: CASTVDSAGELFF. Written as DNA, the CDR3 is TGTGCCAGCACCGTAGATTCCGCCGGGGAGCTGTTTTTT.

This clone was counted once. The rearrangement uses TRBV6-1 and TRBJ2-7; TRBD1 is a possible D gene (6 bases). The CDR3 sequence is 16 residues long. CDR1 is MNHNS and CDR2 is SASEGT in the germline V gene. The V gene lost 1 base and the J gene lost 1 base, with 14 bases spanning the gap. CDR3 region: CASSEVGGRGSYEQYF. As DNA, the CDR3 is TGTGCCAGCAGTGAAGTGGGTGGCAGGGGATCCTACGAGCAGTACTTC.

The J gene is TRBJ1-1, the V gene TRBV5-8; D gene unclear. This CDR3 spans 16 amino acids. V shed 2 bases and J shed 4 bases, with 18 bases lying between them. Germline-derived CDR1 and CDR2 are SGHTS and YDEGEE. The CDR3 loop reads CASSFLPGFSFTEAFF. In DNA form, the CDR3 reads TGTGCCAGCAGCTTTCTGCCAGGATTTTCCTTCACTGAAGCTTTCTTT.

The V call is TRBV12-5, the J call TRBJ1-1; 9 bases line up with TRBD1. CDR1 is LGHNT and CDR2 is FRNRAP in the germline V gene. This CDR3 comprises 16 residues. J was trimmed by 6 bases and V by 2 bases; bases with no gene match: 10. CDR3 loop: CASGLTQGQGWAEAFF. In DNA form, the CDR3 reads TGTGCTAGTGGTTTGACCCAAGGACAGGGGTGGGCTGAAGCTTTCTTT.

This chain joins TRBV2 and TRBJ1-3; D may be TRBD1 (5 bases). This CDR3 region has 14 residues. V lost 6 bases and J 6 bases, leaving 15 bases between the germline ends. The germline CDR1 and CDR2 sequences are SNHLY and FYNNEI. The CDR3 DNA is TGTGCCAGCAGGGCGCAGGGATCAGTAAACACCATATATTTT. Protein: CASRAQGSVNTIYF.

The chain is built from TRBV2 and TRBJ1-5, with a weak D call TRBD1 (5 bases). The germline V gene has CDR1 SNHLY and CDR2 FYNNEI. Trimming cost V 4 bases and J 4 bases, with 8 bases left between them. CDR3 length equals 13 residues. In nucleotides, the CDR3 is TGTGCCAGCAGTGTACAGGATAATCAGCCCCAGCATTTT. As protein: CASSVQDNQPQHF. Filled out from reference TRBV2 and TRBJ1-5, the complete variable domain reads EPEVTQTPSHQVTQMGQEVILRCVPISNHLYFYWYRQILGQKVEFLVSFYNNEISEKSEIFDDQFSVERPDGSNFTLKIRSTKLEDSAMYFCASSVQDNQPQHFGDGTRLSIL.

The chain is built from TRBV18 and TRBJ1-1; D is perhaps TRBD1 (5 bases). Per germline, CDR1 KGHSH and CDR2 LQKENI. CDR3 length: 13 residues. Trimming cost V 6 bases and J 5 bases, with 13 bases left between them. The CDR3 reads CASSQGLGTEAFF. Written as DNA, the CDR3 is TGTGCCAGCTCCCAGGGATTAGGTACTGAAGCTTTCTTT.

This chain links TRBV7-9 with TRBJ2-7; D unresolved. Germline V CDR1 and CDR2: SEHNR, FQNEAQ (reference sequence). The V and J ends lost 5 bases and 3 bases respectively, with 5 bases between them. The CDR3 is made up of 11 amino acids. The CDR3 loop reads CASSPLYEQYF. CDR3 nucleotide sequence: TGTGCCAGCAGCCCCCTCTACGAGCAGTACTTC.

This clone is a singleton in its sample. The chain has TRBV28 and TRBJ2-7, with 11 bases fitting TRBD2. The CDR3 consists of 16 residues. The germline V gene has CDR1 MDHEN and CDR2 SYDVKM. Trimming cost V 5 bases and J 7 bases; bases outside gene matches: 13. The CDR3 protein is CASSVTSGSWRSEQYF. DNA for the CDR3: TGTGCCAGCAGTGTTACTAGCGGGAGCTGGCGGTCGGAGCAGTACTTC.

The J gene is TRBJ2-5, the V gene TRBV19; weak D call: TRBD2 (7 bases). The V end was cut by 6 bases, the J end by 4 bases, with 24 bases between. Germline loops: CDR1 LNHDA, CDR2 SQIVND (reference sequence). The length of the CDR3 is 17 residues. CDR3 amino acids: CASSQSGRGLGGETQYF. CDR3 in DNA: TGTGCCAGTAGCCAGTCCGGGCGGGGGCTAGGAGGAGAGACCCAGTACTTC.

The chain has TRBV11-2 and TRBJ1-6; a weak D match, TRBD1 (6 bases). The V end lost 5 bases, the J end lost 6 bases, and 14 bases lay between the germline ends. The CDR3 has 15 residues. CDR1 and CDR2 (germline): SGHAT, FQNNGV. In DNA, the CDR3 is TGTGCCAGCAGCCAAACTACAGGGCCTAATTCACCCCTCCACTTT. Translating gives CASSQTTGPNSPLHF.